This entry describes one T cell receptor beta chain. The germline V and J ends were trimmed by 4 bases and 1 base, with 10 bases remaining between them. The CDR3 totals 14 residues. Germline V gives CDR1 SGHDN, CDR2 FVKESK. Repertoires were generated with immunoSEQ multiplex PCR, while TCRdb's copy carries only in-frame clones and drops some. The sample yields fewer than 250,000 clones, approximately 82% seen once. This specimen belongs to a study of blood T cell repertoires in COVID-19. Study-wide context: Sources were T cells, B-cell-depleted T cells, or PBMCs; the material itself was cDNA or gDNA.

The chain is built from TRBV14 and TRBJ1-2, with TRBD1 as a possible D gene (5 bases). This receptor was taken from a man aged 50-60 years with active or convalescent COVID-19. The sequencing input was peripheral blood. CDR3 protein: CASSLQENNYGYTF. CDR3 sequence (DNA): TGTGCCAGCAGCCTACAGGAGAATAACTATGGCTACACCTTC.